This TCR beta chain was identified during a study of shared clonotypes between healthy human individuals. General study results and limits: For sorted subsets, rarefaction showed incomplete sequencing despite large depth. Several donors shared approximately 5% of their naive CD4 clonotypes. Relative to clonotypes present in all four donors, those not shared had lower generation probabilities.

Source study methods: Sequence data from immunoSEQ were junction-only and lacked quality scores; consequently, filtering differed. Assay: immunoSEQ multiplex PCR; the TCRdb copy retains only in-frame clones and omits some. The V and J calls and clone size were taken over from that table, and D and trimming were inferred from the DNA. This sample has over 2 million clones, with roughly 90% found just once. CDR1 and CDR2 (germline): LGHNA, YNFKEQ. The germline V and J ends were trimmed by 4 bases and 0 bases, with 13 bases remaining between them. The CDR3 sequence is 16 residues long. Comment on this clone: Antigen unknown.

The chain employs TRBV4-2 and TRBJ1-5; D gene ambiguous. The sample comprised naive CD4+ T cells from PBMCs. Indicated subset: CD45RA+ positively selected. This TCR was recovered from a man aged 18 to 29 in good health. Some clones in this sample may be carry-over from other donors' samples. CDR3 region: CASSPKGSISNQPQHF. CDR3 coding DNA: TGTGCCAGCAGCCCGAAAGGGAGTATTAGCAATCAGCCCCAGCATTTT.